These T cell receptor beta chains were read from a single sample in a study of neoadjuvant anti-PD-1 for oral cavity cancer. This table comes from immunoSEQ multiplex PCR, and its TCRdb copy is limited to in-frame clones, with some not included. The profile shows approximately 6,700 clones, approximately 80% of them singletons. Sequences were derived from PBMCs, sampled before nivolumab (anti-PD-1) treatment. The receptors stem from a person aged 35-79 years with oral cavity squamous cell carcinoma. The CDR3 runs from the conserved cysteine through the conserved F or W. D genes are given only for firm matches. Clone size is given for some rows only: seen once, a few or many times, or a class if the clone is expanded.

few,TRBV19,NA,TRBJ2-5,15,CASSISPTGQETQYF,TGTGCCAGTAGTATCTCCCCTACAGGGCAAGAGACCCAGTACTTC
few,TRBV7-9,NA,TRBJ1-1,14,CASSFGQGITEAFF,TGTGCCAGCAGCTTCGGTCAGGGGATCACTGAAGCTTTCTTT
few,TRBV6-5,NA,TRBJ2-1,15,CASSYSIMGSNEQFF,TGTGCCAGCAGTTACTCGATCATGGGGAGTAATGAGCAGTTCTTC
NA,TRBV4-2,NA,TRBJ2-3,17,CASRRLGREGSTDTQYF,TGTGCCAGCAGACGCCTGGGAAGGGAAGGATCCACAGATACGCAGTATTTT
NA,TRBV2,TRBD2,TRBJ2-3,15,CASGRTSGGADTQYF,TGTGCCAGCGGCCGGACTAGCGGGGGGGCAGATACGCAGTATTTT
NA,TRBV5-1,NA,TRBJ2-5,15,CASSLGNTRQETQYF,TGCGCCAGCAGCTTGGGTAATACGCGCCAAGAGACCCAGTACTTC
NA,TRBV4-1,TRBD2,TRBJ2-7,18,CASSQMTSGGAKAYEQYF,TGCGCCAGCAGCCAGATGACTAGCGGGGGGGCGAAAGCCTACGAGCAGTACTTC
NA,TRBV5-6,TRBD2,TRBJ2-3,15,CASSGNGGASDTQYF,TGTGCCAGCAGCGGGAACGGGGGGGCCTCAGATACGCAGTATTTT
few,TRBV7-9,TRBD1,TRBJ1-6,14,CASSGFDRVSPLHF,TGTGCCAGCAGCGGCTTCGACAGGGTTTCACCCCTCCACTTT
NA,TRBV25-1,NA,TRBJ1-6,14,CASSEPTRASPLHF,TGTGCCAGCAGTGAACCCACCAGGGCTTCACCCCTCCACTTT
NA,TRBV9,NA,TRBJ1-3,16,CASSVGPQRSGNTIYF,TGTGCCAGCAGCGTAGGTCCCCAGCGATCTGGAAACACCATATATTTT
once,TRBV11-2,NA,TRBJ2-5,13,CASSLGREETQYF,TGTGCCAGCAGCTTAGGCAGGGAAGAGACCCAGTACTTC
once,TRBV7-2,TRBD1,TRBJ1-5,14,CASSLDRGDQPQHF,TGTGCCAGCAGCTTAGACAGGGGCGACCAGCCCCAGCATTTT
NA,TRBV9,TRBD2,TRBJ2-3,15,CASSSPGLSTDTQYF,TGTGCCAGCAGCTCTCCGGGACTAAGCACAGATACGCAGTATTTT
NA,TRBV5-1,NA,TRBJ1-2,15,CASSLEKGGNYGYTF,TGCGCCAGCAGCTTGGAAAAGGGCGGTAACTATGGCTACACCTTC
few,TRBV27,NA,TRBJ1-1,13,CASSFGGNTEAFF,TGTGCCAGCAGTTTCGGGGGGAACACTGAAGCTTTCTTT
NA,TRBV5-4,TRBD2,TRBJ2-5,15,CASSEPGGVSETQYF,TGTGCCAGCAGTGAACCGGGAGGGGTCAGTGAGACCCAGTACTTC
NA,TRBV28,NA,TRBJ1-1,13,CASSLSWGTEAFF,TGTGCCAGCAGTTTAAGCTGGGGCACTGAAGCTTTCTTT
few,TRBV10-1,TRBD1,TRBJ2-1,15,CASSYRTGVGNEQFF,TGCGCCAGCAGTTACCGGACAGGGGTGGGCAATGAGCAGTTCTTC
once,TRBV15,NA,TRBJ1-2,14,CATSRDHRGESYTF,TGTGCCACCAGCAGAGATCACCGTGGGGAGAGCTACACCTTC
NA,TRBV9,TRBD1,TRBJ1-1,14,CASSPRDRDTEAFF,TGTGCCAGCAGCCCCCGGGACAGGGACACTGAAGCTTTCTTT
NA,TRBV2,NA,TRBJ2-7,15,CASRTRDLGPYEQYF,TGTGCCAGCAGGACAAGAGATCTCGGGCCCTACGAGCAGTACTTC
few,TRBV7-6,NA,TRBJ2-7,13,CASSLARGDEQYF,TGTGCCAGCAGCTTAGCGCGGGGAGACGAGCAGTACTTC
NA,TRBV27,NA,TRBJ2-2,14,CASSLDRNTGELFF,TGTGCCAGCAGTCTGGACAGGAACACCGGGGAGCTGTTTTTT
NA,TRBV2,NA,TRBJ1-6,15,CASSTSTVYNSPLHF,TGTGCCAGCAGCACATCGACAGTCTATAATTCACCCCTCCACTTT
NA,TRBV7-2,TRBD1,TRBJ1-2,15,CASSPPPGQSYGYTF,TGTGCCAGCAGCCCGCCCCCGGGACAGTCCTATGGCTACACCTTC
NA,TRBV14,NA,TRBJ1-4,14,CASSQRTSNEKLFF,TGTGCCAGCAGCCAAAGGACAAGTAATGAAAAACTGTTTTTT
NA,TRBV5-6,NA,TRBJ1-3,11,CASRGGNTIYF,TGTGCCAGCCGGGGGGGAAACACCATATATTTT
NA,TRBV15,TRBD2,TRBJ2-3,19,CATSKGDSGGVPSTDTQYF,TGTGCCACCAGCAAAGGGGATAGCGGGGGCGTCCCTAGCACAGATACGCAGTATTTT
once,TRBV7-2,NA,TRBJ1-1,15,CASSLGATLNTEAFF,TGTGCCAGCAGCTTAGGGGCCACTCTGAACACTGAAGCTTTCTTT
once,TRBV9,NA,TRBJ1-3,15,CASTGTPEPRNTIYF,TGTGCCAGCACCGGGACACCCGAACCTAGAAACACCATATATTTT
NA,TRBV6-1,NA,TRBJ2-3,13,CASQFGSTDTQYF,TGTGCCTCTCAGTTCGGGAGCACAGATACGCAGTATTTT
NA,TRBV5-1,TRBD2,TRBJ2-1,11,CASRAGDEQFF,TGCGCCAGCAGAGCGGGGGATGAGCAGTTCTTC
NA,TRBV4-3,NA,TRBJ2-1,13,CASSQFRGHEQFF,TGCGCCAGCAGCCAATTTAGGGGTCATGAGCAGTTCTTC
NA,TRBV12-5,NA,TRBJ2-3,16,CASAGLRGPLTDTQYF,TGTGCTAGTGCCGGTCTTCGGGGACCACTCACAGATACGCAGTATTTT
NA,TRBV5-1,NA,TRBJ2-5,14,CASSSARTEETQYF,TGCGCCAGCAGCTCGGCGCGGACAGAAGAGACCCAGTACTTC